Detailed here is one T cell receptor (beta chain). PCR used 60 Vbeta primers and 13 Jbeta primers. Here immunoSEQ multiplex PCR was the method, and the copy in TCRdb shows in-frame clones only, minus some. The data hold some 130,000 clones, with 77% observed a single time. Germline V gene data show CDR1 as SNHLY and CDR2 as FYNNEI. CDR3 length equals 13 residues. Trimming cost V 8 bases and J 12 bases; bases outside gene matches: 10. These data originate in a study of cytomegalovirus exposure and HLA in healthy donors. The sequenced sample consisted of PBMCs. The clonotype was recovered from a male donor in good health and CMV-seropositive. This chain connects TRBV2 to TRBJ2-1; 10 bases line up with TRBD2. DNA for the CDR3: TGTGCCAGCGGTCCTAGCGGGGGAGGGGTGCAGTTCTTC. As protein: CASGPSGGGVQFF.